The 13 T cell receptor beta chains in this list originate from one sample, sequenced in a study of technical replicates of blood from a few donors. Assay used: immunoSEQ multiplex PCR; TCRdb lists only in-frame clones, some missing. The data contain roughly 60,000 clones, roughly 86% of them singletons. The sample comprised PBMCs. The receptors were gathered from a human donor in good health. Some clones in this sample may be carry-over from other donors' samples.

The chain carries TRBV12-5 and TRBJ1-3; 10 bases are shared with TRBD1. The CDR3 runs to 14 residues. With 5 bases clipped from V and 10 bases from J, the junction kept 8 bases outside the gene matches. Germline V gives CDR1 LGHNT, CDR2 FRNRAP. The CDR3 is CASGATDRGLTIYF. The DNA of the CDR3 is TGTGCTAGTGGTGCGACGGACAGGGGGTTAACCATATATTTT.

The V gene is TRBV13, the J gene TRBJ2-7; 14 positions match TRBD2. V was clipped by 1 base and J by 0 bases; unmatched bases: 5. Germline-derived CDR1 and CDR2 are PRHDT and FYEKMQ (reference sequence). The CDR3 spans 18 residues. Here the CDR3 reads CASSLEGGTSGSSYEQYF. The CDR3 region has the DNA TGTGCCAGCAGCTTAGAGGGGGGGACTAGCGGGAGCTCCTACGAGCAGTACTTC.

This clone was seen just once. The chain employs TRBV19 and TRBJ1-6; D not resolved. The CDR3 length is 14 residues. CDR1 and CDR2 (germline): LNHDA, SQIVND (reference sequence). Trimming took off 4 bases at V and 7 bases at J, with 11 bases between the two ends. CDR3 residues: CASSTVDGNSPLHF. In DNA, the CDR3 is TGTGCCAGTAGTACCGTTGACGGGAATTCACCCCTCCACTTT.

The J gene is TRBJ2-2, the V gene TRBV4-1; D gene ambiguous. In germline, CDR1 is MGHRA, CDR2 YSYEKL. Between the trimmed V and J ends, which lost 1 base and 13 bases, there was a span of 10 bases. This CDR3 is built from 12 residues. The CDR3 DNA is TGCGCCAGCAGCCAAGGCCTCGGTGGGCTGTTTTTT. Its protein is CASSQGLGGLFF.

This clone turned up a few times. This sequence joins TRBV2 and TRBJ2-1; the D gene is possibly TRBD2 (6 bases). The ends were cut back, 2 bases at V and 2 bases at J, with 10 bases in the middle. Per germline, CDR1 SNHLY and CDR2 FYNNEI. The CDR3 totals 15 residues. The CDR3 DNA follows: TGTGCCAGCAGTGAACTAGCGTCAACCTACAATGAGCAGTTCTTC. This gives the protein CASSELASTYNEQFF.

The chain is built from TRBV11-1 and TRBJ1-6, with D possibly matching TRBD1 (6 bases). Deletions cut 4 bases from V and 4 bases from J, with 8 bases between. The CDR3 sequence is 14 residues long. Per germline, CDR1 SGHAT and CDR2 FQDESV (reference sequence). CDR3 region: CASSSTGYNSPLHF. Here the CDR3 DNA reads TGTGCCAGCAGCTCTACAGGGTATAATTCACCCCTCCACTTT.

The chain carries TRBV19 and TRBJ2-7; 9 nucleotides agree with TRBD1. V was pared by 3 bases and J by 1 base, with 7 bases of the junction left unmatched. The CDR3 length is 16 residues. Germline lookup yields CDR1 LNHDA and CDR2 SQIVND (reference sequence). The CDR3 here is CASSIGTGMGSYEQYF. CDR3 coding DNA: TGTGCCAGTAGTATTGGGACAGGGATGGGGTCCTACGAGCAGTACTTC. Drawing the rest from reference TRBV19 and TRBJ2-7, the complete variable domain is DGGITQSPKYLFRKEGQNVTLSCEQNLNHDAMYWYRQDPGQGLRLIYYSQIVNDFQKGDIAEGYSVSREKKESFPLTVTSAQKNPTAFYLCASSIGTGMGSYEQYFGPGTRLTVT.

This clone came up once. CDR3 protein: CSVVPGGPSYEQYF. DNA for the CDR3: TGCAGCGTTGTGCCGGGAGGGCCGTCTTACGAGCAGTACTTC. This sequence joins TRBV29-1 and TRBJ2-7, with 8 positions matching TRBD2. Germline V gene data show CDR1 as SQVTM and CDR2 as ANQGSEA. V lost 4 bases to trimming and J lost 4 bases; unmatched junction nucleotides: 9. This CDR3 has 14 residues.

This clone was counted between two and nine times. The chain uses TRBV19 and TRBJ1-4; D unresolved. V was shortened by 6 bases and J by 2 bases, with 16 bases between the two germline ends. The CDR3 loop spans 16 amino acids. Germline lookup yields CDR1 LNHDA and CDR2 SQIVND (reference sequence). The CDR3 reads CASSRRSVGTNEKLFF. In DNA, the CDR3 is TGTGCCAGTAGCCGGAGGAGTGTAGGGACTAATGAAAAACTGTTTTTT.

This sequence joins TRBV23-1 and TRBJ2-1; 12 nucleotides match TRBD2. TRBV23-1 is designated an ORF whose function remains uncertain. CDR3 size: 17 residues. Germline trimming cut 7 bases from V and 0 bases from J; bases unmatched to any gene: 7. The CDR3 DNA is TGCGCCAGCACGACTAGCGGGGGATACCCCTCCTACAATGAGCAGTTCTTC. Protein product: CASTTSGGYPSYNEQFF.

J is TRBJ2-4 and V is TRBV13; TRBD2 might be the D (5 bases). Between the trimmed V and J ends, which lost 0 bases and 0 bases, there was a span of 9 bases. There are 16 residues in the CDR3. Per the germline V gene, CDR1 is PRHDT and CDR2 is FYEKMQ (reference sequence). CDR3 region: CASSLGRELAKNIQYF. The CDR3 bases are TGTGCCAGCAGCTTAGGTCGGGAATTAGCCAAAAACATTCAGTACTTC. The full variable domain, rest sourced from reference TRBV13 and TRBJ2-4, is AAGVIQSPRHLIKEKRETATLKCYPIPRHDTVYWYQQGPGQDPQFLISFYEKMQSDKGSIPDRFSAQQFSDYHSELNMSSLELGDSALYFCASSLGRELAKNIQYFGAGTRLSVL.

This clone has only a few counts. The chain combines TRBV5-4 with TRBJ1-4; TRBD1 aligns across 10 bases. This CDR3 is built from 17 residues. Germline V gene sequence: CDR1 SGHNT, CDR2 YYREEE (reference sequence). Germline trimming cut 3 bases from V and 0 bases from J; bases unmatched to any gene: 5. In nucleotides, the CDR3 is TGTGCCAGCAGCTCCGGGACAGGGGATACAACTAATGAAAAACTGTTTTTT. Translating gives CASSSGTGDTTNEKLFF. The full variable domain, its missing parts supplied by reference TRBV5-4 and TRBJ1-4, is ETGVTQSPTHLIKTRGQQVTLRCSSQSGHNTVSWYQQALGQGPQFIFQYYREEENGRGNFPPRFSGLQFPNYSSELNVNALELDDSALYLCASSSGTGDTTNEKLFFGSGTQLSVL.

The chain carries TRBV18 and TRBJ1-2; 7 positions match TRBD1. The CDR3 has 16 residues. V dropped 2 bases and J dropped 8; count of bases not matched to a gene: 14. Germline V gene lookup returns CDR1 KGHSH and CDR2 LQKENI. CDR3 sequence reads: CASSPSEGAQLGGYTF. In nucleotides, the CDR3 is TGTGCCAGCTCACCATCGGAGGGGGCCCAACTGGGAGGCTACACCTTC. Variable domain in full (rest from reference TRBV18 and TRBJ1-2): NAGVMQNPRHLVRRRGQEARLRCSPMKGHSHVYWYRQLPEEGLKFMVYLQKENIIDESGMPKERFSAEFPKEGPSILRIQQVVRGDSAAYFCASSPSEGAQLGGYTFGSGTRLTVV.